Listed below are T cell receptor beta chains from one sample, sequenced in a study of T cell responses to AZD1222 COVID-19 vaccine. Libraries were prepared by immunoSEQ multiplex PCR; TCRdb keeps only in-frame clonotypes and omits some of them. The table shows 95,000 to 130,000 clones, with 85% to 95% occurring only once. The sample in question was peripheral blood, obtained on day 0 of AZD1222 vaccination. The receptors were gathered from an adult in good health. Both conserved end residues are part of each CDR3. Fields, in order: V gene, J gene, D gene, clone size, CDR3 DNA, CDR3 protein. A D gene is named only where the DNA matches it firmly. Size is omitted from some rows. Given values are once, few, many or a class for expanded clones.

TRBV28	TRBJ1-2	.	.	TGTGCCAGCAGTTTGGCCGGACAGACCCTAGGAGGCTACACCTTC	CASSLAGQTLGGYTF
TRBV7-6	TRBJ2-5	.	.	TGTGCCAGCAGCTTATCCCCCCACGGTGGGGCCCAAGAGACCCAGTACTTC	CASSLSPHGGAQETQYF
TRBV5-6	TRBJ2-7	.	.	TGTGCCAGCAGCTTGGCAACGACAGGTTTCTACGAGCAGTACTTC	CASSLATTGFYEQYF
TRBV27	TRBJ2-7	TRBD2	.	TGTGCCAGCAGCCGTACTAGCGTCTACGAGCAGTACTTC	CASSRTSVYEQYF
TRBV5-1	TRBJ2-6	TRBD1	.	TGCGCCAGCAGCCCCTTCGGTTGGCAGGGGGCTACTGGGGCCAACGTCCTGACTTTC	CASSPFGWQGATGANVLTF
TRBV10-3	TRBJ1-1	TRBD1	once	TGTGCCATCAATCCCAGGGGGGAGAACACTGAAGCTTTCTTT	CAINPRGENTEAFF
TRBV7-9	TRBJ2-5	.	.	TGTGCCAGCCAGGATGGGAGAAGAGGGGAGACCCAGTACTTC	CASQDGRRGETQYF
TRBV18	TRBJ1-6	.	.	TGTGCCAGCTCACCAGAGGGGCATTCTTCACCCCTCCACTTT	CASSPEGHSSPLHF
TRBV18	TRBJ2-7	TRBD1	.	TGTGCCAGCTCACCACATCCAGGGGGCTCCTACGAGCAGTACTTC	CASSPHPGGSYEQYF
TRBV7-9	TRBJ1-1	.	.	TGTGCCAGCAGCCAGGAGGGGGGCACTGAAGCTTTCTTT	CASSQEGGTEAFF
TRBV28	TRBJ1-2	.	.	TGTGCCAGTTGGAGGGGAAACTATGGCTACACCTTC	CASWRGNYGYTF
TRBV5-4	TRBJ2-4	.	.	TGTGCCAGCAGCTTGGGAGAAAACCTAGCCAAAAACATTCAGTACTTC	CASSLGENLAKNIQYF
TRBV28	TRBJ1-1	.	.	TGTGCCAGCAGTTCTGTAGAAGCTTTCTTT	CASSSVEAFF
TRBV5-1	TRBJ1-6	.	.	TGCGCCAGCAGCTTCGGCCAGGGTAATTCACCCCTCCACTTT	CASSFGQGNSPLHF
TRBV27	TRBJ2-7	.	.	TGTGCCAGCAGTCGGACAGAAACCTACGAGCAGTACTTC	CASSRTETYEQYF
TRBV2	TRBJ2-1	TRBD2	.	TGTGCCAGCAAAAACCTAGCGGGAGGGTACAATGAGCAGTTCTTC	CASKNLAGGYNEQFF
TRBV3-1/TRBV3-2	TRBJ2-1	TRBD2	.	TGTGCCAGCAGCCCCAGACTAGCGGGAATAGGTAATGAGCAGTTCTTC	CASSPRLAGIGNEQFF
TRBV9	TRBJ1-1	.	.	TGTGCCAGCAGCGTAGGGGGGTTTAACACTGAAGCTTTCTTT	CASSVGGFNTEAFF
TRBV10-3	TRBJ1-6	.	.	TGTGCCATCAGTGGGATGGATAATTCACCCCTCCACTTT	CAISGMDNSPLHF
TRBV10-1	TRBJ2-5	.	.	TGCGCCAGCAGTCCTACGGGCAGGGGTGGAGAGACCCAGTACTTC	CASSPTGRGGETQYF
TRBV5-1	TRBJ1-1	TRBD1	.	TGCGCCAGCAGCTCCTGGACAGGGAAGACTGAAGCTTTCTTT	CASSSWTGKTEAFF
TRBV28	TRBJ1-1	.	.	TGTGCCAGCAGCGACAGGTTCACTGAAGCTTTCTTT	CASSDRFTEAFF
TRBV19	TRBJ1-1	.	.	TGTGCCAGTAGTATAGTAGCAGCAAGGAACACTGAAGCTTTCTTT	CASSIVAARNTEAFF
TRBV18	TRBJ1-1	.	.	TGTGCCAGCTCACCAATACACCTTAACACTGAAGCTTTCTTT	CASSPIHLNTEAFF
TRBV24-1	TRBJ2-3	TRBD2	.	TGTGCCACCAGTGGTATACTAGCGGGAGGGCCGAATACGCAGTATTTT	CATSGILAGGPNTQYF
TRBV5-4	TRBJ2-7	TRBD1	once	TGTGCCAGCAGCTTTGGGACAGGGGGCACCGAGCAGTACTTC	CASSFGTGGTEQYF
TRBV29-1	TRBJ2-1	.	.	TGCAGCGTTGAAGACCTAGGACTGCCACGGTACAATGAGCAGTTCTTC	CSVEDLGLPRYNEQFF
TRBV14	TRBJ2-5	.	once	TGTGCCAGCAGCCAAGGGATTGGGAATCTCCAAGAGACCCAGTACTTC	CASSQGIGNLQETQYF
TRBV27	TRBJ1-5	.	.	TGTGCCAGCCGTCGTCAGGGAGGGAGCAATCAGCCCCAGCATTTT	CASRRQGGSNQPQHF
TRBV10-3	TRBJ2-1	TRBD2	.	TGTGCCATCAGTGAGTCCAGCGGGAGTATTTATGAGCAGTTCTTC	CAISESSGSIYEQFF
TRBV5-1	TRBJ1-1	.	.	TGCGCCAGCAGCTTGGCCGTAAGGGGCTGGGGTGAAGCTTTCTTT	CASSLAVRGWGEAFF
TRBV27	TRBJ1-6	.	.	TGTGCCAGAGATAGGGTTCCATCGAATTCACCCCTCCACTTT	CARDRVPSNSPLHF
TRBV28	TRBJ2-7	TRBD1	.	TGTGCCAGCAGCCCCCCCGAGGGGGCGGAATACGAGCAGTACTTC	CASSPPEGAEYEQYF
TRBV27	TRBJ2-7	TRBD1	.	TGTGCCAGCAGCCTCCGGGACAGCGTCTACGAGCAGTACTTC	CASSLRDSVYEQYF
TRBV12-5	TRBJ2-7	TRBD1	.	TGTGCTAGTGGTTTGGTACTGGACAGGGAGTACGAGCAGTACTTC	CASGLVLDREYEQYF
TRBV19	TRBJ2-1	.	once	TGTGCCAGTAGCGGCGAGACAGACTCCTACAATGAGCAGTTCTTC	CASSGETDSYNEQFF
TRBV19	TRBJ1-1	TRBD1	once	TGTGCCAGTAGTGTAGAAGGGGGCGCGGGGTCTGAAGCTTTCTTT	CASSVEGGAGSEAFF